This TCR beta chain appears in the sequencing data of a study of cytomegalovirus exposure and HLA in healthy donors. Study-wide results and limits: Cytomegalovirus-associated TCR beta chains were listed, numbering 150 to 200.

PCR involved 60 Vbeta and 13 Jbeta primers. Method: immunoSEQ multiplex PCR; TCRdb's copy keeps in-frame clones and lacks some. The data contain over 150,000 clones, around 76% of them singletons. In regard to this clone: What it binds is unknown.

The source is a girl between 10 and 17 years old in good health and CMV-seropositive. The sequenced material came from PBMCs.

The CDR3 spells CAWSVQESNEQFF. CDR3 sequence (DNA): TGTGCCTGGAGTGTACAGGAGAGCAATGAGCAGTTCTTC. The rearrangement joins TRBV30 to TRBJ2-1, with TRBD1 as a possible D gene (5 bases). Between the trimmed V and J ends, which lost 0 bases and 6 bases, there was a span of 9 bases. This CDR3 has 13 amino acids. Germline CDR1 is GTSNPN and CDR2 is SVGIG (reference sequence). Combining the CDR3 with reference TRBV30 and TRBJ2-1 gives the whole variable domain SQTIHQWPATLVQPVGSPLSLECTVEGTSNPNLYWYRQAAGRGLQLLFYSVGIGQISSEVPQNLSASRPQDRQFILSSKKLLLSDSGFYLCAWSVQESNEQFFGPGTRLTVL.